The rows below give T cell receptor beta chains drawn from one sample of a study of vaccination and CD4 T cells after COVID-19. No antigen has been identified for these receptors. Using its own MiXCR run on the PCR reads, TCRdb lists one record per CDR3 protein. The table shows approximately 16,000 distinct CDR3 sequences, with nearly 75% occurring only once. The source material was CD4+ T cells from blood, cultured in vitro. Receptor source: a human donor who had recovered from COVID-19. The CDR3 runs from the conserved cysteine through the conserved F or W. D genes are given only for firm matches. Part of the rows lack a size; the others show once, few, many or a class for expanded clones.

V	size	D	J	CDR3
TRBV5-1	-	TRBD2	TRBJ2-7	CASSISGTSGRSSYEQYF
TRBV27	-	-	TRBJ1-4	CASSFRTSNEKLFF
TRBV27	-	-	TRBJ2-5	CASSPQTGRTQYF
TRBV6-2/TRBV6-3	once	-	TRBJ1-1	CASSYLRGNTEASF
TRBV20-1	-	-	TRBJ1-5	CSARAGVGGPGQPQHF
TRBV10-2	-	TRBD2	TRBJ2-1	CASRASGRDEQFF
TRBV2	once	-	TRBJ1-6	CATRQESRSPLHF
TRBV18	once	TRBD1	TRBJ1-6	CASSPDRGEPLHF
TRBV24-1	-	TRBD2	TRBJ2-1	CATSDRLAGSSYNEQFF
TRBV20-1	-	TRBD2	TRBJ2-1	CSASGTSVGNEQFF
TRBV7-9	-	TRBD2	TRBJ2-3	CASSLGGGGASTDTQYF
TRBV21-1	-	-	TRBJ1-5	CASSLRLNQPQHF
TRBV6-1	-	TRBD1	TRBJ1-5	CASSPGTGYSNQPQHF
TRBV28	-	-	TRBJ1-1	CASSIQGRIGEAFF
TRBV6-2/TRBV6-3	few	-	TRBJ1-5	CASSTAISDQPQHF
TRBV28	-	-	TRBJ1-5	CASSRPRAANQPQHF
TRBV5-1	-	-	TRBJ1-2	CASSLTETTTNYGYTF
TRBV7-2	-	-	TRBJ1-2	CASSLGGPQGRGYTF
TRBV7-2	-	-	TRBJ2-7	CASSYPGGSVQYEQYF
TRBV20-1	-	-	TRBJ2-1	CSVKSSSYNEQFF
TRBV7-9	once	-	TRBJ1-2	CASSSRGGGADYGYTF
TRBV19	-	TRBD1	TRBJ2-7	CASGQGTSTPYEQYF
TRBV4-3	-	-	TRBJ2-2	CASSRKGREIGTGELFF
TRBV6-1	-	TRBD2	TRBJ2-4	CASRALAGQYF
TRBV7-2	-	-	TRBJ2-2	CASTQTIITGELFF
TRBV21-1	-	-	TRBJ2-4	CASSSLAKNIQCF
TRBV19	-	-	TRBJ1-1	CASSPGVRSWDTEAFF
TRBV10-1	once	-	TRBJ1-1	CARGVENTEAFF
TRBV7-9	-	-	TRBJ1-3	CASSLSGGNTIYF
TRBV15	-	TRBD1	TRBJ2-7	CATSTLPGTGGFEQYF
TRBV27	once	TRBD1	TRBJ1-1	CASRLRGRRTEAFF
TRBV6-5	-	-	TRBJ1-2	CASSYLQNYGYTF
TRBV9	once	-	TRBJ2-5	CASSPKSWQKETQYF
TRBV19	-	-	TRBJ2-7	CASSIDRPGNYEQYF
TRBV21-1	-	-	TRBJ1-1	CASTLNRRVAFF
TRBV7-3	-	-	TRBJ1-2	CASSTGNTF
TRBV15	once	-	TRBJ1-1	CATSRDRLGEGNTEAFF
TRBV7-2	-	-	TRBJ1-2	CASSLLGGGYGYTF
TRBV5-1	-	-	TRBJ2-7	CASSLGQPSYEQYF
TRBV24-1	once	TRBD1	TRBJ2-7	CATSRTGAYEQYF
TRBV20-1	-	-	TRBJ1-5	CSASQGLTSNQPQHF
TRBV6-5	-	-	TRBJ2-5	CASSYEGWETQYF
TRBV20-1	once	-	TRBJ2-5	CSARELDGTQYF
TRBV7-2	-	TRBD2	TRBJ2-7	CASSVSGTIVEQYF
TRBV24-1	few	TRBD2	TRBJ2-1	CATSVGTSGSYEQFF
TRBV20-1	few	-	TRBJ1-5	CSASPRAQHF